The sequence of this T cell receptor (beta chain) was determined in a study of cytomegalovirus exposure and HLA in healthy donors. Study-wide results and caveats: The study listed about 150 cytomegalovirus-associated TCR beta chains.

V was shortened by 8 bases and J by 7 bases, with 15 bases between the two germline ends. Germline CDR1 MNHEY, CDR2 SVGAGI. This CDR3 contains 12 residues. Method: immunoSEQ multiplex PCR; TCRdb's copy keeps in-frame clones and lacks some. This sample has tens of thousands of clones; 90% to 95% occur once, and the top ten carry approximately 1.1%. This clone came up once. What it binds is unknown. Sequenced material: PBMCs. The TCR originated in a woman aged 30 to 39 in good health and CMV-seropositive. V is TRBV6-5 and J is TRBJ2-7, with D possibly TRBD1 on 6 matching bases. The CDR3 DNA sequence: TGTGCCAGCCGATCCGGACAGAAAGAGCAGTACTTC. Translation: CASRSGQKEQYF.